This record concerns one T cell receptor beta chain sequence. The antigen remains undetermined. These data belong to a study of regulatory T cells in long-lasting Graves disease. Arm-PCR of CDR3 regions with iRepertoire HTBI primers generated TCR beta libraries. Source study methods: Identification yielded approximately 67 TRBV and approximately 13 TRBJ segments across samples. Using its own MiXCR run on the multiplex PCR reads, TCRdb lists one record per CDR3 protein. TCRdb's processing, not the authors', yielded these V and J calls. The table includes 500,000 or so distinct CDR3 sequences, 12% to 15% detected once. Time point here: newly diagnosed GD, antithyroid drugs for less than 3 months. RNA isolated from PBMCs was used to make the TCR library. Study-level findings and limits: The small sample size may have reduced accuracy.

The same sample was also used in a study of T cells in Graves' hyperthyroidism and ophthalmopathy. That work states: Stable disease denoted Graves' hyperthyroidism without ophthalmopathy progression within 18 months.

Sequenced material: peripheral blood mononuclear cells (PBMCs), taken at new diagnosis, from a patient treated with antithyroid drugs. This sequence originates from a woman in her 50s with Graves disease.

For the CDR3, the DNA is TGCAGTGCCCAACGCGACACCGCCGCAGAGACCCAGTACTTC. Its translation is CSAQRDTAAETQYF. This chain joins TRBV20-1 and TRBJ2-5; D gene ambiguous. There are 14 residues in the CDR3. Deletions cut 6 bases from V and 4 bases from J, with 18 bases between. Germline V gene data show CDR1 as DFQATT and CDR2 as SNEGSKA (reference sequence).